A selection of T cell receptor beta chains follows, all from one sample in a study of blood T cell repertoires in COVID-19. Clones were read by immunoSEQ multiplex PCR, and TCRdb kept only the in-frame ones, dropping some. Here the sample spans about 410,000 clones, roughly 85% being singletons. The material sequenced was peripheral blood. The receptors come from a young woman with active or convalescent COVID-19. Both conserved end residues are part of each CDR3. The D gene is left open where the match is weak. Clone size, where shown, is once, few, many, or a class for clones that have expanded.

-	TRBJ2-7	TRBV7-6	-	TGTGCCAGCAGCTTAGCGGGAGGACAGGTCACCTACGAGCAGTACTTC	CASSLAGGQVTYEQYF
-	TRBJ2-7	TRBV27	-	TGTGCCAGCAGTTTCTATCCTATCCAAGGCTCCGGGGAGCAGTACTTC	CASSFYPIQGSGEQYF
TRBD1	TRBJ1-1	TRBV6-1	-	TGTGCCAGCAGTGAAGGTAAAGGGGGCGGGACTGAAGCTTTCTTT	CASSEGKGGGTEAFF
-	TRBJ1-4	TRBV3-1/TRBV3-2	-	TGTGCCAGCAGCCAGTCTAGGGAAAAACTGTTTTTT	CASSQSREKLFF
-	TRBJ1-2	TRBV10-3	-	TGTGCCATCAGTGAGTCGGCATCTAACTATGGCTACACCTTC	CAISESASNYGYTF
-	TRBJ2-7	TRBV7-9	-	TGTGCCAGCAGCTTAACTCACTCGACAGAACAGTACTTC	CASSLTHSTEQYF
-	TRBJ1-3	TRBV3-1/TRBV3-2	-	TGTGCCAGCAGCCTGGACGGGAGCTCTGGAAACACCATATATTTT	CASSLDGSSGNTIYF
-	TRBJ2-2	TRBV6-1	-	TGTGCCAGCAGTGAATCAGGTTACGGGGAGCTGTTTTTT	CASSESGYGELFF
-	TRBJ2-5	TRBV19	-	TGTGCCAGTAGTAGTCGTGCGGAGACCCAGTACTTC	CASSSRAETQYF
TRBD1	TRBJ1-2	TRBV12-5	-	TGTGCTAGTGCCCCGGGACAGGGAGGGTATGGCTACACCTTC	CASAPGQGGYGYTF
TRBD2	TRBJ2-3	TRBV6-5	-	TGTGCCAGCAGCTTAGCGGGAGAGGTAGATACGCAGTATTTT	CASSLAGEVDTQYF
TRBD1	TRBJ2-7	TRBV10-2	-	TGCGCCAGCAGTGGCGGGACAGGAACCTACGAGCAGTACTTC	CASSGGTGTYEQYF
-	TRBJ2-1	TRBV19	-	TGTGCCAGTATTGGGGCGGGAATGAGGGGATTCGAGCAGTTCTTC	CASIGAGMRGFEQFF
-	TRBJ1-5	TRBV18	-	TGTGCCAGCCGTTCGCGGGAGGAAAGCAATCAGCCCCAGCATTTT	CASRSREESNQPQHF
-	TRBJ1-1	TRBV6-5	-	TGTGCCAGCACCCCCTATGGGAACACTGAAGCTTTCTTT	CASTPYGNTEAFF
-	TRBJ1-1	TRBV3-1/TRBV3-2	-	TGTGCCAGCAGCCGACTACAGGGTAACCATGAAGCTTTCTTT	CASSRLQGNHEAFF
TRBD1	TRBJ1-2	TRBV2	-	TGTGCCAGCAGTGAAACAGGGGGATATGGCTACACCTTC	CASSETGGYGYTF
TRBD2	TRBJ2-2	TRBV5-1	-	TGCGCCAGCAGCTTGTTGGGGGTAGCGGGGGACCGGGAGCTGTTTTTT	CASSLLGVAGDRELFF
-	TRBJ2-7	TRBV15	-	TGTGCCACCAGCAGAGAGCGGGATCTGTTGGACGAGCAGTACTTC	CATSRERDLLDEQYF
-	TRBJ2-3	TRBV9	-	TGTGCCAGCAGCGTATGGACAGCCACAGATACGCAGTATTTT	CASSVWTATDTQYF
-	TRBJ1-6	TRBV6-6	-	TGTGCCAGCAGAAGTGGACTGGGTTCACCCCTCCACTTT	CASRSGLGSPLHF
-	TRBJ1-1	TRBV11-3	-	TGTGCCAGCAGCGCCGGGACAATAACTGAAGCTTTCTTT	CASSAGTITEAFF
-	TRBJ1-3	TRBV7-6	-	TGTGCCAGCAGCTTGTCTACGACAGTCTCTGGAAACACCATATATTTT	CASSLSTTVSGNTIYF
-	TRBJ1-2	TRBV5-4	few	TGTGCCAGCAGCTTGGCGGGGGTCGCAGATGGCTACACCTTC	CASSLAGVADGYTF
-	TRBJ1-2	TRBV5-5	-	TGTGCCAGCAGCTTATTCAGGGCGTCGGACTATGGCTACACCTTC	CASSLFRASDYGYTF
-	TRBJ1-1	TRBV30	-	TGTGCCTGGCGATCCCAGGCGTACACTGAAGCTTTCTTT	CAWRSQAYTEAFF
-	TRBJ1-2	TRBV7-9	-	TGTGCCAGCAGCCCGGGACTAGGCTATGGCTACACCTTC	CASSPGLGYGYTF
TRBD1	TRBJ1-4	TRBV6-5	-	TGTGCCAGCAGTTCCACGGGACAGGGGGGTGAAAAACTGTTTTTT	CASSSTGQGGEKLFF
-	TRBJ2-3	TRBV24-1	-	TGTGCCACCAGTGACTCGAACAGGGCTTACACAGATACGCAGTATTTT	CATSDSNRAYTDTQYF
-	TRBJ1-2	TRBV24-1	-	TGTGCCACCAGTGATTTTAGGGGTGGCTACACCTTC	CATSDFRGGYTF
-	TRBJ2-5	TRBV19	-	TGTGCCAGTAGTATACCTAGCTGGGGGGACCAAGAGACCCAGTACTTC	CASSIPSWGDQETQYF
-	TRBJ2-2	TRBV2	-	TGTGCCAGCAGTGAAACCAGGAACACCGGGGAGCTGTTTTTT	CASSETRNTGELFF
TRBD1	TRBJ1-1	TRBV6-6	-	TGTGCCAGCAGTTACCCTACACAGGGGGACACTGAAGCTTTCTTT	CASSYPTQGDTEAFF
TRBD2	TRBJ2-5	TRBV5-1	few	TGCGCCAGCAGCCCAGGGACTAACCAAGAGACCCAGTACTTC	CASSPGTNQETQYF
-	TRBJ1-5	TRBV10-3	-	TGTGCCATCAGTGGGGGCAGGGAAAGCAATCAGCCCCAGCATTTT	CAISGGRESNQPQHF
TRBD1	TRBJ1-1	TRBV5-4	-	TGTGCCAGCAGCCCCCGGGACAGGGGCCCGCCTGAAGCTTTCTTT	CASSPRDRGPPEAFF
-	TRBJ1-2	TRBV2	-	TGTGCCAGCAGGACTGGGGGGGCGCTAGGTGGCTACACCTTC	CASRTGGALGGYTF